The 7 T cell receptor beta chains in this list originate from one sample, sequenced in a study of CD8 T cells in ankylosing spondylitis. TCRdb reanalysed the 5' RACE reads using MiXCR and keeps one entry per CDR3 protein. Among approximately 210,000 distinct CDR3 sequences listed, around 13% were seen once. Sequenced material: blood, either unsorted or a sorted T cell fraction (not recorded which). These receptors all come from a male donor with ankylosing spondylitis or in good health (not recorded which).

The chain links TRBV6-1 to TRBJ2-7; 9 bases match TRBD2. Germline V gene sequence: CDR1 MNHNS, CDR2 SASEGT. J lost 2 bases, V lost 7 bases, and 3 bases had no gene match. The CDR3 runs 13 residues. This CDR3 reads CASKGGRAYEQYF. As DNA, the CDR3 is TGTGCCAGCAAAGGCGGGAGGGCCTACGAGCAGTACTTC.

A few counts support this clonotype. In DNA form, the CDR3 reads TGTGCCAGCAGCGCCGGGGACGGTCCCTACGAGCAGTACTTC. Translation: CASSAGDGPYEQYF. The rearrangement joins TRBV9 to TRBJ2-7; possibly TRBD1 or TRBD2 for D (5 bases each). V lost 3 bases to trimming and J lost 2 bases, with 12 bases between them. The CDR3 totals 14 residues. Germline CDR1 is SGDLS and CDR2 is YYNGEE.

There are a few counts of this clonotype. This chain links TRBV4-1 with TRBJ1-1, with no clear D. The V gene lost 8 bases and the J gene lost 8 bases, with 15 bases spanning the gap. The CDR3 covers 12 residues. Germline V gives CDR1 MGHRA, CDR2 YSYEKL. CDR3 region: CASAGSGEEAFF. Written as DNA, the CDR3 is TGCGCCAGCGCAGGAAGCGGGGAGGAAGCTTTCTTT.

This clonotype has just a few counts. This chain uses TRBV12-3 or TRBV12-4 with TRBJ2-1; D is unclear. The CDR3 spans 10 residues. Between the trimmed V and J ends, which lost 6 bases and 12 bases, there was a span of 9 bases. The CDR3, as DNA: TGTGCCAGCAGCGCCGGCAGGCAGTTCTTC. Translated, it gives CASSAGRQFF.

This clonotype was counted at least ten times. The chain is built from TRBV20-1 and TRBJ2-7; the D is unclear. The CDR3 consists of 12 residues. The germline CDR1 and CDR2 sequences are DFQATT and SNEGSKA (reference sequence). Trimming took off 0 bases at V and 4 bases at J, with 7 bases between the two ends. The CDR3 region is CSARDQRYEQYF. The CDR3 nucleotides are TGCAGTGCTAGAGATCAAAGATACGAGCAGTACTTC.

This clonotype occurred many times. The chain couples TRBV5-1 to TRBJ2-5; a weak D match, TRBD1 (6 bases). The germline CDR1 and CDR2 sequences are SGHRS and YFSETQ. This CDR3 has 14 residues. Trimming removed 4 bases from V and 0 bases from J, with 10 bases in between. The CDR3 reads CASSEGTYQETQYF. In DNA form, the CDR3 reads TGCGCCAGCAGCGAGGGGACATACCAAGAGACCCAGTACTTC.

In the case of this clonotype: A much larger clone differs by one base, so this may be a read error. The chain links TRBV4-1 to TRBJ2-7, with 8 bases identical to TRBD2. Germline V CDR1 and CDR2: MGHRA, YSYEKL. The length of the CDR3 is 15 residues. DNA of the CDR3: TGCGCCAGCATCCAAGAACCAACGGGAGGGAGTGAGCAGTACTTC. Translation gives CASIQEPTGGSEQYF.